The 23 T cell receptor beta chains below were found in one sample sequenced in a study of T cells in Graves' hyperthyroidism and ophthalmopathy. The investigators amplified TCR beta CDR3 regions from RNA transcripts. TCR CDR3 regions were first amplified by RT-PCR with HTBI primers. TCRdb used MiXCR to reprocess the multiplex PCR reads, holding one entry per CDR3 protein. The data show about 660,000 distinct CDR3 sequences, 45% seen once. The sequenced sample consisted of peripheral blood or thyroid tissue (not recorded which). These receptors were taken from an adult man with Graves' disease, either hyperthyroidism or ophthalmopathy (not recorded which).

This chain uses TRBV20-1 with TRBJ2-5, with D perhaps matching TRBD1 or TRBD2 (5 bases each). Germline loops: CDR1 DFQATT, CDR2 SNEGSKA (reference sequence). Trimming removed 4 bases at V and 1 base at J, with 19 bases between. The CDR3 consists of 16 residues. The CDR3, as DNA: TGCAGTGCTAATGGGGGAAGGAATGAGACCCAAGAGACCCAGTACTTC. Translation: CSANGGRNETQETQYF.

Notes on this clonotype: This could be a read error, since a much larger clone is one nucleotide away. The chain combines TRBV2 with TRBJ1-6, with D unresolved. V was trimmed by 10 bases and J by 5 bases, leaving 18 bases between them. The CDR3 consists of 15 residues. CDR1 is SNHLY, CDR2 FYNNEI, per germline. Written as DNA, the CDR3 is TGTGCCAACAGAACGCTGACAATAAATAATTCACCCCTCCACTTT. This encodes CANRTLTINNSPLHF.

This chain uses TRBV5-1 with TRBJ1-1, with TRBD1 matching over 11 bases. V was clipped by 4 bases and J by 3 bases; unmatched bases: 5. Germline CDR1 and CDR2: SGHRS and YFSETQ. The CDR3 consists of 15 residues. CDR3 protein: CASSHRDRGDTEAFF. In DNA form, the CDR3 reads TGCGCCAGCAGCCACCGGGACAGGGGGGACACTGAAGCTTTCTTT.

This clonotype was seen repeatedly, ten times or more. The V gene is TRBV20-1, the J gene TRBJ1-2, with D possibly matching TRBD1 (5 bases). Trimming took 6 bases from V and 8 from J, leaving 19 bases between them. The CDR3 loop spans 13 amino acids. Per germline, CDR1 DFQATT and CDR2 SNEGSKA (reference sequence). The CDR3 sequence is CSAHTGGRDGYTF. CDR3 nucleotide sequence: TGCAGTGCGCATACAGGAGGACGGGACGGCTACACCTTC.

This clonotype was recorded at least ten times. This rearrangement joins TRBV20-1 to TRBJ2-7; TRBD1 might be the D (6 bases). V was trimmed by 5 bases and J by 5 bases, leaving 10 bases between them. Germline V lookup: CDR1 DFQATT, CDR2 SNEGSKA (reference sequence). The CDR3 contains 11 residues. CDR3 in DNA: TGCAGTGCTGGCGACAGGAACGAGCAGTACTTC. Translation: CSAGDRNEQYF.

Of note for this clonotype: It is likely a read error, because the conserved phenylalanine at the end of the CDR3 is missing. V and J are TRBV19 and TRBJ1-5; D is perhaps TRBD1 (5 bases). Germline V gene sequence: CDR1 LNHDA, CDR2 SQIVND (reference sequence). Trimming pared 4 bases from V and 9 bases from J, leaving 10 bases between. The length of the CDR3 is 12 residues. CDR3 bases: TGTGCCAGTAGTAGGGGGGTTCCGCCCCAGCATCTT. Translation: CASSRGVPPQHL.

Ten or more counts support this clonotype. The gene calls are TRBV29-1 and TRBJ2-6; 7 bases align to TRBD2. J was trimmed by 2 bases and V by 2 bases; bases with no gene match: 6. Germline V gene lookup returns CDR1 SQVTM and CDR2 ANQGSEA. The CDR3 runs to 16 residues. The CDR3 region is CSVENTGGAGANVLTF. Here the CDR3 DNA reads TGCAGCGTTGAAAATACGGGAGGCGCTGGGGCCAACGTCCTGACTTTC. The full variable domain, rest sourced from reference TRBV29-1 and TRBJ2-6, is SAVISQKPSRDICQRGTSLTIQCQVDSQVTMMFWYRQQPGQSLTLIATANQGSEATYESGFVIDKFPISRPNLTFSTLTVSNMSPEDSSIYLCSVENTGGAGANVLTFGAGSRLTVL.

There are many counts of this clonotype. The V and J genes are TRBV10-2 and TRBJ1-2; D perhaps matches TRBD1 (6 bases). Germline CDR1 reads WSHSY; CDR2 reads SAAADI. This CDR3 has 13 amino acids. Between the trimmed V and J ends, which lost 0 bases and 8 bases, there was a span of 10 bases. The CDR3 protein is CASSESTGNGYTF. The CDR3 DNA sequence: TGCGCCAGCAGTGAGTCGACAGGCAACGGCTACACCTTC.

This clonotype was detected a few times. This chain joins TRBV19 and TRBJ2-7; a possible D gene is TRBD1 (5 bases). The CDR3 spans 15 residues. Germline V gene lookup returns CDR1 LNHDA and CDR2 SQIVND (reference sequence). The V gene lost 5 bases and the J gene lost 4 bases, with 18 bases spanning the gap. The CDR3 loop is CASSQTVRIRYEQYF. CDR3 bases: TGTGCCAGTAGTCAGACAGTGCGGATACGGTACGAGCAGTACTTC.

This clonotype has a handful of counts. The V gene is TRBV7-9, the J gene TRBJ2-5; TRBD2 is a possible D gene (6 bases). Germline values: CDR1 SEHNR, CDR2 FQNEAQ (reference sequence). CDR3 length equals 15 residues. V was trimmed by 9 bases and J by 1 base, leaving 18 bases between them. The CDR3 reads CASRSAGSGQETQYF. CDR3 nucleotides: TGTGCCAGTAGATCCGCGGGGAGCGGCCAAGAGACCCAGTACTTC.

This clonotype appeared a few times. The J gene is TRBJ1-2, the V gene TRBV29-1, with TRBD1 as a possible D gene (6 bases). The germline CDR1 and CDR2 sequences are SQVTM and ANQGSEA. The CDR3 length is 12 residues. V was cut by 3 bases and J by 3 bases, with 8 bases left in between. The CDR3 DNA reads TGCAGCGTTGACTACAGGGACTATGGCTACACCTTC. It codes for CSVDYRDYGYTF.

V and J are TRBV20-1 and TRBJ1-1; 8 bases align to TRBD1. Germline CDR1 reads DFQATT; CDR2 reads SNEGSKA (reference sequence). The CDR3 consists of 15 residues. The trim removed 5 bases at V and 0 bases at J, leaving 8 bases unmatched. Written as DNA, the CDR3 is TGCAGTGCTTTGACAGGGGAGGTGATGAACACTGAAGCTTTCTTT. It is translated as CSALTGEVMNTEAFF.

This rearrangement joins TRBV29-1 to TRBJ1-3; D might be TRBD1 (6 bases). Trimming removed 8 bases at V and 3 bases at J, with 14 bases between. The CDR3 has 13 amino acids. Germline V gene data show CDR1 as SQVTM and CDR2 as ANQGSEA. CDR3 sequence reads: CSITTGFGNTIYF. CDR3 bases: TGCAGCATCACCACAGGGTTTGGAAACACCATATATTTT.

This clonotype has just a few counts. This chain uses TRBV9 with TRBJ1-1; possible D gene TRBD1, 6 bases. Trimming cost V 2 bases and J 4 bases, with 18 bases left between them. This CDR3 has 16 amino acids. The V gene's germline CDR1 is SGDLS and CDR2 YYNGEE. This CDR3 reads CASSVEGGLVSTEAFF. In DNA, the CDR3 is TGTGCCAGCAGCGTTGAGGGGGGGTTAGTGAGCACTGAAGCTTTCTTT.

The rearrangement links TRBV5-1 to TRBJ1-2, with TRBD1 matching 9 bases. Per the germline V gene, CDR1 is SGHRS and CDR2 is YFSETQ. V was clipped by 3 bases and J by 4 bases; unmatched bases: 7. CDR3 length equals 15 residues. The DNA of the CDR3 is TGCGCCAGCAGCTGGGGGACAGGGTCTGCCTATGGCTACACCTTC. Translation gives CASSWGTGSAYGYTF.

The chain combines TRBV29-1 with TRBJ1-2; 11 positions match TRBD1. The V gene end was trimmed by 8 bases and the J gene end by 8 bases; junction bases not matched to a gene: 7. Germline CDR1 is SQVTM and CDR2 is ANQGSEA. The CDR3 totals 12 residues. The CDR3 here is CSPGQGALGYTF. CDR3 DNA: TGCAGCCCCGGACAGGGGGCATTAGGCTACACCTTC.

The genes are TRBV10-3 and TRBJ2-7; D gene uncertain. Germline CDR1 reads ENHRY; CDR2 reads SYGVKD. V dropped 10 bases and J dropped 5 bases, with 12 bases sitting between them. The CDR3 has 11 amino acids. The CDR3 DNA reads as TGTGCCAGCGCCCTTAACCACGAGCAGTACTTC. Translating it yields CASALNHEQYF.

The chain has TRBV7-8 and TRBJ1-6; the match to TRBD1 covers 10 bases. J lost 6 bases, V lost 6 bases, and 8 bases had no gene match. The length of the CDR3 is 16 residues. CDR1 and CDR2 (germline): SGHVS, FQNEAQ. The CDR3 coding sequence is TGTGCCAGCAGTATCCGGGACAGGGGACCTAATTCACCCCTCCACTTT. Translating it yields CASSIRDRGPNSPLHF.

This chain joins TRBV10-3 and TRBJ1-2; D perhaps matches TRBD1 (6 bases). The length of the CDR3 is 19 residues. Per the germline V gene, CDR1 is ENHRY and CDR2 is SYGVKD. V shed 0 bases and J shed 4 bases, with 24 bases lying between them. Written as DNA, the CDR3 is TGTGCCATCAGTGAGTCGTTGATGGACAGAGCCGGGGGAACCTATGGCTACACCTTC. Residues: CAISESLMDRAGGTYGYTF.

The CDR3 reads CAISDSGPASTEGSTEAFF. CDR3 sequence (DNA): TGTGCCATCAGTGATAGCGGGCCGGCGAGCACTGAAGGAAGCACTGAAGCTTTCTTT. The V and J genes are TRBV10-3 and TRBJ1-1; D remains unclear. The CDR3 contains 19 residues. Germline CDR1 is ENHRY and CDR2 is SYGVKD. V was clipped by 3 bases and J by 4 bases, with 27 bases between them.

The chain couples TRBV7-6 to TRBJ1-4, with 7 bases identical to TRBD1. Trimming at V came to 3 bases and at J to 11 bases, leaving 6 bases not matched to a gene. The CDR3 consists of 13 residues. The germline gives CDR1 SGHVS, CDR2 FNYEAQ. This chain's CDR3 is CASSFTGEGKLFF. CDR3 coding DNA: TGTGCCAGCAGCTTTACAGGGGAAGGGAAACTGTTTTTT.

The chain joins TRBV29-1 to TRBJ2-7; D may be TRBD2 (5 bases). V lost 4 bases and J lost 2, with 15 bases in between. Germline CDR1 SQVTM, CDR2 ANQGSEA. This CDR3 spans 14 amino acids. CDR3 loop: CSVGGLGLPYEQYF. CDR3 coding DNA: TGCAGCGTTGGCGGACTCGGCCTTCCCTACGAGCAGTACTTC.

This rearrangement joins TRBV7-8 to TRBJ2-5; 7 nucleotides line up with TRBD1. The germline V gene has CDR1 SGHVS and CDR2 FQNEAQ. The junction had 9 bases not matched to a gene; V was cut back by 4 bases and J by 7 bases. The CDR3 runs to 14 residues. The CDR3 loop reads CASSSGQSSGTQYF. For the CDR3, the DNA is TGTGCCAGCAGCTCGGGACAGAGCAGTGGGACCCAGTACTTC.